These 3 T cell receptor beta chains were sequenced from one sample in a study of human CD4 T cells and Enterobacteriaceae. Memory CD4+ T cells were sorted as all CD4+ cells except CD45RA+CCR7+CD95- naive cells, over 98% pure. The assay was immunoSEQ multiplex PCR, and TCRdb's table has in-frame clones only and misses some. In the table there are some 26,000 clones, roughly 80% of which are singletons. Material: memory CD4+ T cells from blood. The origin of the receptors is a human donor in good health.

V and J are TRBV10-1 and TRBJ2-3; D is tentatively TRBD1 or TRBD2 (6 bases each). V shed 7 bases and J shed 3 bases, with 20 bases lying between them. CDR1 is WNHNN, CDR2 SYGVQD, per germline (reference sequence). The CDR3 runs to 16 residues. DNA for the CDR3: TGCGCCAGCACCTCCGGGATGGAGGGGGTAACAGATACGCAGTATTTT. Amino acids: CASTSGMEGVTDTQYF.

The CDR3 DNA is TGTGCCAGCAAAGGGGTGAACACCATATATTTT. It specifies CASKGVNTIYF. The V gene is TRBV6-5, the J gene TRBJ1-3, with a tentative D call TRBD1 (5 bases). Germline V CDR1 and CDR2: MNHEY, SVGAGI. With 7 bases removed from V and 7 bases from J, the gap between germline ends came to 8 bases. This CDR3 spans 11 amino acids.

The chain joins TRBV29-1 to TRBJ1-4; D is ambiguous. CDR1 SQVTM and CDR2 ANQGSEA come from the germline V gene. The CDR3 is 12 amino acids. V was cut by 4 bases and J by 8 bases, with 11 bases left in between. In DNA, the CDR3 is TGCAGCGTTGGAGAGGGCCCGGAAAAACTGTTTTTT. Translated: CSVGEGPEKLFF.